The 20 T cell receptor beta chains reported below all come from one sample, sequenced in a study of blood T cell repertoires in COVID-19. Assay used: immunoSEQ multiplex PCR; TCRdb lists only in-frame clones, some missing. The sample records 150,000 to 250,000 clones, around 81% being singletons. The sequenced material came from PBMCs or T cells enriched from blood (not recorded which). The receptor source for this set is a man aged 35-49 years who had recovered from COVID-19.

J is TRBJ1-1 and V is TRBV19, with D unclear. The CDR3 has 13 residues. V was pared by 5 bases and J by 4 bases, with 11 bases between. CDR1 is LNHDA, CDR2 SQIVND, per germline (reference sequence). The CDR3 sequence is CASSLRMATEAFF. The CDR3 DNA sequence: TGTGCCAGTAGTCTCAGAATGGCCACTGAAGCTTTCTTT.

This chain uses TRBV19 with TRBJ1-6; a weak D match, TRBD1 (6 bases). The CDR3 covers 16 residues. V lost 5 bases and J 4 bases, leaving 15 bases between the germline ends. The germline gives CDR1 LNHDA, CDR2 SQIVND (reference sequence). The CDR3 protein is CASSEKGTQYNSPLHF. The CDR3 DNA is TGTGCCAGTAGTGAAAAGGGGACACAATATAATTCACCCCTCCACTTT.

This clone was seen a few times. The rearrangement joins TRBV19 to TRBJ2-1; tentative D call: TRBD2 (5 bases). V was shortened by 7 bases and J by 7 bases, with 14 bases between the two germline ends. From germline, CDR1 is LNHDA and CDR2 SQIVND (reference sequence). The CDR3 length is 13 residues. CDR3 sequence reads: CASTGLAGNEQFF. The CDR3 nucleotides read TGTGCCAGTACCGGACTCGCCGGGAATGAGCAGTTCTTC. Supplemented by reference TRBV19 and TRBJ2-1, the full variable domain reads DGGITQSPKYLFRKEGQNVTLSCEQNLNHDAMYWYRQDPGQGLRLIYYSQIVNDFQKGDIAEGYSVSREKKESFPLTVTSAQKNPTAFYLCASTGLAGNEQFFGPGTRLTVL.

V gene TRBV4-1 combines with J gene TRBJ1-1; TRBD1 is a possible D gene (6 bases). The CDR3 has 13 residues. Trimming took off 9 bases at V and 7 bases at J, with 18 bases between the two ends. Germline V gene data show CDR1 as MGHRA and CDR2 as YSYEKL. CDR3 sequence reads: CASSEGVEREAFF. CDR3 nucleotides: TGCGCCAGTTCCGAGGGGGTAGAGCGTGAAGCTTTCTTT.

V usage is TRBV7-2 and J usage is TRBJ1-2; D ambiguous. Germline V CDR1 and CDR2: SGHTA, FQGNSA. The CDR3 runs to 15 residues. The V and J ends lost 1 base and 5 bases respectively, with 14 bases between them. The CDR3 nucleotides are TGTGCCAGCAGCTTAGACCGGGGAATGGGTTATGGCTACACCTTC. Translated: CASSLDRGMGYGYTF.

This chain joins TRBV5-1 and TRBJ2-5, with D perhaps TRBD1 (6 bases). The CDR3 has 17 residues. Per the germline V gene, CDR1 is SGHRS and CDR2 is YFSETQ. With 0 bases removed from V and 1 base from J, the gap between germline ends came to 16 bases. CDR3 sequence: CASSLGAGVIRQETQYF. The CDR3 DNA sequence: TGCGCCAGCAGCTTGGGGGCAGGGGTTATTCGCCAAGAGACCCAGTACTTC.

The genes are TRBV9 and TRBJ2-5; a weak D match, TRBD1 (6 bases). CDR1 and CDR2 from the germline V gene are SGDLS and YYNGEE. The CDR3 length is 13 residues. V was trimmed by 3 bases and J by 4 bases, leaving 10 bases between them. As DNA, the CDR3 is TGTGCCAGCAGCGCCAGACAGGCAGAGACCCAGTACTTC. Residues: CASSARQAETQYF.

The V and J genes are TRBV30 and TRBJ1-6, with 7 bases aligning to TRBD1. After removal of 0 bases from V and 5 bases from J, the junction contained 7 bases not matched to a gene. The CDR3 runs to 16 residues. Germline lookup yields CDR1 GTSNPN and CDR2 SVGIG (reference sequence). The CDR3 sequence: CAWSVETGANNSPLHF. The CDR3 DNA is TGTGCCTGGAGTGTAGAAACAGGGGCGAATAATTCACCCCTCCACTTT.

The rearrangement joins TRBV6-5 to TRBJ1-4, with 9 bases identical to TRBD1. The CDR3 loop spans 14 amino acids. CDR1 is MNHEY, CDR2 SVGAGI, per germline. V trimming: 6 bases; J trimming: 8 bases; junction bases outside the gene matches: 7. CDR3: CASRQRQGGEKLFF. As DNA, the CDR3 is TGTGCCAGCAGACAAAGACAGGGGGGAGAAAAACTGTTTTTT.

The chain recombines TRBV4-1 with TRBJ2-5, with 9 bases fitting TRBD1. V gave up 2 bases and J gave up 3 bases; unmatched junction bases: 7. The germline V gene has CDR1 MGHRA and CDR2 YSYEKL. The CDR3 consists of 16 residues. This chain's CDR3 is CASSQPYRGREETQYF. The DNA of the CDR3 is TGCGCCAGCAGCCAACCCTACAGGGGGCGCGAAGAGACCCAGTACTTC.

This chain connects TRBV6-1 to TRBJ1-5; D gene uncertain. Between the trimmed V and J ends, which lost 1 base and 4 bases, there was a span of 8 bases. CDR1 is MNHNS and CDR2 is SASEGT in the germline V gene. This CDR3 comprises 14 residues. In DNA, the CDR3 is TGTGCCAGCAGTGAAGTGTCAAAAAATCAGCCCCAGCATTTT. Amino acids: CASSEVSKNQPQHF.

V usage is TRBV30 and J usage is TRBJ1-2; D possibly corresponds to TRBD1 (5 bases). The germline gives CDR1 GTSNPN, CDR2 SVGIG (reference sequence). This CDR3 has 11 residues. V lost 5 bases and J lost 8, with 12 bases in between. CDR3 coding DNA: TGTGCCTGGGACTTCGGGGGGGGCTACACCTTC. Its protein product is CAWDFGGGYTF.

The rearrangement uses TRBV12-3 or TRBV12-4 and TRBJ2-7; 7 bases match TRBD1. The length of the CDR3 is 12 residues. V gave up 6 bases and J gave up 5 bases; unmatched junction bases: 4. The CDR3 loop is CASSLTGDEQYF. DNA for the CDR3: TGTGCCAGCAGCCTTACAGGGGACGAGCAGTACTTC.

This chain uses TRBV28 with TRBJ1-3, with 7 bases matching TRBD1. Germline-derived CDR1 and CDR2 are MDHEN and SYDVKM. With V trimmed by 5 bases and J by 2 bases, 6 bases remained unmatched. CDR3 length: 15 amino acids. The CDR3 sequence: CASSTRQGPGNTIYF. The DNA of the CDR3 is TGTGCCAGCAGTACAAGACAGGGCCCTGGAAACACCATATATTTT. Together with reference TRBV28 and TRBJ1-3, the CDR3 gives the full variable domain: DVKVTQSSRYLVKRTGEKVFLECVQDMDHENMFWYRQDPGLGLRLIYFSYDVKMKEKGDIPEGYSVSREKKERFSLILESASTNQTSMYLCASSTRQGPGNTIYFGEGSWLTVV.

The rearrangement links TRBV6-4 to TRBJ1-1, with TRBD1 matching 7 bases. The CDR3 is 14 amino acids. Trimming took 6 bases from V and 5 from J; bases not matched to a gene: 9. Germline values: CDR1 MRHNA, CDR2 SNTAGT. The CDR3 coding sequence is TGTGCCAGCAGAGTGACAGGGAGTGCAACTGAAGCTTTCTTT. Protein sequence: CASRVTGSATEAFF.

V usage is TRBV4-2 and J usage is TRBJ1-2; TRBD1 matches 10 bases. Unmatched junction bases numbered 26, after V lost 3 bases and J lost 10 bases. In germline, CDR1 is LGHNA, CDR2 YNFKEQ. The CDR3 runs to 20 residues. CDR3 amino acids: CASSHRSDRGMEEWFGHYTF. CDR3 DNA: TGTGCCAGCAGCCACCGTTCGGACAGGGGGATGGAAGAATGGTTCGGACACTACACCTTC.

This chain links TRBV6-4 with TRBJ1-1, with TRBD1 matching 7 bases. V dropped 2 bases and J dropped 5; count of bases not matched to a gene: 2. The CDR3 extends over 13 amino acids. Germline assignment: CDR1 MRHNA and CDR2 SNTAGT. The CDR3 nucleotides read TGTGCCAGCAGTGACGTCAGGGGGACTGAAGCTTTCTTT. The encoded protein is CASSDVRGTEAFF.

The chain uses TRBV5-1 and TRBJ2-7; D remains unclear. Germline-derived CDR1 and CDR2 are SGHRS and YFSETQ. Trimming removed 0 bases from V and 3 bases from J, with 10 bases in between. CDR3 length: 14 amino acids. Written as DNA, the CDR3 is TGCGCCAGCAGCTTGGCTCCCTACCTCTACGAGCAGTACTTC. Translation gives CASSLAPYLYEQYF.

The chain has TRBV29-1 and TRBJ2-5, with D tentatively TRBD2 (6 bases). V lost 2 bases, J lost 12 bases, and 19 bases lay in between. Germline V gives CDR1 SQVTM, CDR2 ANQGSEA. The CDR3 loop spans 13 amino acids. The CDR3 is CSVERASATAKYF. The CDR3 DNA sequence: TGCAGCGTTGAAAGGGCTAGCGCGACTGCAAAGTACTTC. Complete variable domain (other parts from reference TRBV29-1 and TRBJ2-5): SAVISQKPSRDICQRGTSLTIQCQVDSQVTMMFWYRQQPGQSLTLIATANQGSEATYESGFVIDKFPISRPNLTFSTLTVSNMSPEDSSIYLCSVERASATAKYFGPGTRLLVL.

The chain has TRBV18 and TRBJ1-3; 8 bases match TRBD1. The CDR3 consists of 18 residues. Germline V gene lookup returns CDR1 KGHSH and CDR2 LQKENI. The V segment lost 3 bases and the J segment 4 bases; nucleotides outside the gene matches: 14. The CDR3 DNA sequence: TGTGCCAGCTCACCCCTGAGGGGCCCAGGGGGCGAAGGAAACACCATATATTTT. Its protein product is CASSPLRGPGGEGNTIYF.